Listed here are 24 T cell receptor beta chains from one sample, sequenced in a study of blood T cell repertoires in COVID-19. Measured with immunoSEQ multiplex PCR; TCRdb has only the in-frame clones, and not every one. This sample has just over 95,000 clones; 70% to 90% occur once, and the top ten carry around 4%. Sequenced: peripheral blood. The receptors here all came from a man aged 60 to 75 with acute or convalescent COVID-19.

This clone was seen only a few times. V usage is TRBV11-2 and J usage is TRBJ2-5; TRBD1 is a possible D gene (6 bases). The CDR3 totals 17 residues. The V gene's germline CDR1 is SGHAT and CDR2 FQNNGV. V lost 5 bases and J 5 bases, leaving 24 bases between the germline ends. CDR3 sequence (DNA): TGTGCCAGCAGCCGATACCCCAGGGGAAGAGTGGGGGAGACCCAGTACTTC. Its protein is CASSRYPRGRVGETQYF.

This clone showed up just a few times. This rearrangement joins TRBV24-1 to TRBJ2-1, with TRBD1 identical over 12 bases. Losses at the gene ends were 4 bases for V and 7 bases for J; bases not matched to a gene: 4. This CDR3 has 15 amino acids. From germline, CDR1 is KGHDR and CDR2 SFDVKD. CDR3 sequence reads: CATSDRDRGPNEQFF. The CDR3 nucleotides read TGTGCCACCAGTGACCGGGACAGGGGGCCTAATGAGCAGTTCTTC.

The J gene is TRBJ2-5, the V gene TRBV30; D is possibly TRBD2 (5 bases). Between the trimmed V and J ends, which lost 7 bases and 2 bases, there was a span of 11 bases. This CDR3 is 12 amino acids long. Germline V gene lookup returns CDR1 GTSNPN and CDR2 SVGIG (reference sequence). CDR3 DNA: TGTGCCTTCTCCGACTATCAAGAGACCCAGTACTTC. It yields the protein CAFSDYQETQYF.

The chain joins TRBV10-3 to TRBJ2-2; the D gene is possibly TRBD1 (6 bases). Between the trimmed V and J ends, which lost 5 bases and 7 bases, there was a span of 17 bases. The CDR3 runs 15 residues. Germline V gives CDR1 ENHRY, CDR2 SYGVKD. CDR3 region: CAISRASGTNGELFF. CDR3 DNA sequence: TGTGCCATCAGTCGAGCATCCGGGACAAACGGGGAGCTGTTTTTT.

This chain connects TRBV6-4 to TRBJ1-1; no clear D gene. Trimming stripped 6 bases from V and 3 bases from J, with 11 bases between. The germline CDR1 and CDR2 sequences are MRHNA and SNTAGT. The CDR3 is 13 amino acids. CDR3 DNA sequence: TGTGCCAGCAGCCAGGAGGGCCACACTGAAGCTTTCTTT. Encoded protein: CASSQEGHTEAFF.

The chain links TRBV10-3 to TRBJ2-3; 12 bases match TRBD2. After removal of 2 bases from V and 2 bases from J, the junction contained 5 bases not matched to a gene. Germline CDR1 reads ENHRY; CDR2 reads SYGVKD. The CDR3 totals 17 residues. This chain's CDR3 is CAISEVRTSGNTDTQYF. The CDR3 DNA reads TGTGCCATCAGTGAGGTTAGGACTAGCGGGAACACAGATACGCAGTATTTT.

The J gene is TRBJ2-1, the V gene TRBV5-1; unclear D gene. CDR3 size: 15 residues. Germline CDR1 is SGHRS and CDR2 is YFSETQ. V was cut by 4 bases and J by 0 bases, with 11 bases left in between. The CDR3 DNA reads TGCGCCAGCAGCCTGGCTCCCTACTCCTACAATGAGCAGTTCTTC. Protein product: CASSLAPYSYNEQFF.

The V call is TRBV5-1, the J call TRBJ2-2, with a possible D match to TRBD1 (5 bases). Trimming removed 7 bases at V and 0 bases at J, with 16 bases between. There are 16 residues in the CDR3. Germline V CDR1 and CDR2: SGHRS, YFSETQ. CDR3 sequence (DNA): TGCGCCAGCGCCGATAGGGGCGGCGCGAACACCGGGGAGCTGTTTTTT. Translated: CASADRGGANTGELFF.

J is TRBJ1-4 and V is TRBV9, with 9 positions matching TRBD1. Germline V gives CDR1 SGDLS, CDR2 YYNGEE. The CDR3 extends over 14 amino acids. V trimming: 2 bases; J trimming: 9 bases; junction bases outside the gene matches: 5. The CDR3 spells CASSVGQGLQKLFF. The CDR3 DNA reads TGTGCCAGCAGCGTGGGACAGGGCCTTCAAAAACTGTTTTTT.

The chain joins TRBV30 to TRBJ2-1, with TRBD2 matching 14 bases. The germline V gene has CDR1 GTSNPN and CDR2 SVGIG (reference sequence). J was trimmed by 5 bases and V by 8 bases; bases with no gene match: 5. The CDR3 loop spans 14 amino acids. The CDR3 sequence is CAGAGLAGDNEQFF. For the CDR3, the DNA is TGTGCCGGAGCGGGACTAGCGGGAGACAATGAGCAGTTCTTC.

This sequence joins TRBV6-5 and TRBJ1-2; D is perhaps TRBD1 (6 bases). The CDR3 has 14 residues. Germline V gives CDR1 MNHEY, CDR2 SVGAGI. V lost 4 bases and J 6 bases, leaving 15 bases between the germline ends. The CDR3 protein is CASSSPGGADGYTF. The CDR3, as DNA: TGTGCCAGCAGTTCTCCGGGGGGCGCGGATGGCTACACCTTC.

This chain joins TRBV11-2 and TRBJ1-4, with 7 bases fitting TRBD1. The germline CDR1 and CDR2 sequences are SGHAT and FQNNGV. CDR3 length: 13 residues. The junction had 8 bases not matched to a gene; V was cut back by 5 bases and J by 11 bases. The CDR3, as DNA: TGTGCCAGCAGCCCACAACAGGGGAACAAACTGTTTTTT. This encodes CASSPQQGNKLFF.

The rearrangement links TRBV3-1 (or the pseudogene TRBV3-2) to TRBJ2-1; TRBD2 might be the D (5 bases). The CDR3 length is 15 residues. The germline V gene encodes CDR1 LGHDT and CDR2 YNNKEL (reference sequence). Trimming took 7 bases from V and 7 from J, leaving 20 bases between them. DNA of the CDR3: TGTGCCAGCACCCCGGCGGACTCGGGGTTTAATGAGCAGTTCTTC. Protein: CASTPADSGFNEQFF.

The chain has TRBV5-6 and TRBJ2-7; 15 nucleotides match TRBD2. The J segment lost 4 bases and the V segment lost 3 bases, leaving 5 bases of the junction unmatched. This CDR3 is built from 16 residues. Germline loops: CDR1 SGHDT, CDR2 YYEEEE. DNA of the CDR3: TGTGCCAGCAGCTCCGGGACTAGCGGGGGGATTTACGAGCAGTACTTC. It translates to CASSSGTSGGIYEQYF. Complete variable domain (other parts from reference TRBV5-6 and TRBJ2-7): DAGVTQSPTHLIKTRGQQVTLRCSPKSGHDTVSWYQQALGQGPQFIFQYYEEEERQRGNFPDRFSGHQFPNYSSELNVNALLLGDSALYLCASSSGTSGGIYEQYFGPGTRLTVT.

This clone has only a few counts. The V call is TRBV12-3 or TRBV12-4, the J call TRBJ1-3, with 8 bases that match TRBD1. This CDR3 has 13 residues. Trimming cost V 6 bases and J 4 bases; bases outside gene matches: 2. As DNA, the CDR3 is TGTGCCAGCAGAAGGACAGGGGGAAACACCATATATTTT. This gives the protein CASRRTGGNTIYF.

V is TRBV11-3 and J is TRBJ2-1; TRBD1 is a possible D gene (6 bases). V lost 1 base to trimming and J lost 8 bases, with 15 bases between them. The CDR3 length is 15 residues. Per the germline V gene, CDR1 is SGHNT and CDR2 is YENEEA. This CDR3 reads CASSLVADSGDEQFF. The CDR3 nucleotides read TGTGCCAGCAGCTTAGTTGCGGACAGTGGTGATGAGCAGTTCTTC. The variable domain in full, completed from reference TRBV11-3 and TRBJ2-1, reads EAGVVQSPRYKIIEKKQPVAFWCNPISGHNTLYWYLQNLGQGPELLIRYENEEAVDDSQLPKDRFSAERLKGVDSTLKIQPAELGDSAVYLCASSLVADSGDEQFFGPGTRLTVL.

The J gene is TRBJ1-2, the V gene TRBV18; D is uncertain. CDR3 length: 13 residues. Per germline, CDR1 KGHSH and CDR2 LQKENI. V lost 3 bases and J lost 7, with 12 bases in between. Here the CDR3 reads CASSPSQFGGYTF. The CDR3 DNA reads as TGTGCCAGCTCACCTTCACAGTTCGGTGGCTACACCTTC.

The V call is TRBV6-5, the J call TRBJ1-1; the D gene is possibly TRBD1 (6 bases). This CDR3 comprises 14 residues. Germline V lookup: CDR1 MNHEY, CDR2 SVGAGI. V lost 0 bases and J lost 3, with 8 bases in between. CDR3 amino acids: CASSYSGGHTEAFF. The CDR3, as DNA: TGTGCCAGCAGTTACTCGGGGGGGCACACTGAAGCTTTCTTT.

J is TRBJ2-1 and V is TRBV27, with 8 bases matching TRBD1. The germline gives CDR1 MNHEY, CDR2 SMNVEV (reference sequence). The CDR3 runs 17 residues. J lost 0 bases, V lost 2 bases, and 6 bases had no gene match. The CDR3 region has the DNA TGTGCCAGCAGTTTACTCACCGGGACAGGCTCCTACAATGAGCAGTTCTTC. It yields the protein CASSLLTGTGSYNEQFF.

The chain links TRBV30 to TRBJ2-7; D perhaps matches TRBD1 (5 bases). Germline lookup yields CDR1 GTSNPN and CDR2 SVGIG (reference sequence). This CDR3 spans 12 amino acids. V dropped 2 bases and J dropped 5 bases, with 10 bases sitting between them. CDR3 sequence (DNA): TGTGCCTGGAGTCCAGGGATCAACGAGCAGTACTTC. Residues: CAWSPGINEQYF.

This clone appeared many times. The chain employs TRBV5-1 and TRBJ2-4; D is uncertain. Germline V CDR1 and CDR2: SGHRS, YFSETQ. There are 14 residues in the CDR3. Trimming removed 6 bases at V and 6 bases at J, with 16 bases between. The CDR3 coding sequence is TGCGCCAGCAAAATAGGAGAAATTCCAAACATTCAGTACTTC. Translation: CASKIGEIPNIQYF.

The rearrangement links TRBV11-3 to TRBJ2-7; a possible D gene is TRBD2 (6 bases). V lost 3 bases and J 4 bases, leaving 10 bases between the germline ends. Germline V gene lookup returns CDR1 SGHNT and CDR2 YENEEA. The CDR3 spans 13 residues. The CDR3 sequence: CASSFRESYEQYV. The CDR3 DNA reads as TGTGCCAGCAGCTTTCGGGAGTCATACGAGCAGTACGTC.

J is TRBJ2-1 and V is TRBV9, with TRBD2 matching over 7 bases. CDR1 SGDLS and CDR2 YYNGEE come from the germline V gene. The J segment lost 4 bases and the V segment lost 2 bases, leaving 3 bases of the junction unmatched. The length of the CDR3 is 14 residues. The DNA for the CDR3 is TGTGCCAGCAGCGTGCGGGGGAGGTACAATGAGCAGTTCTTC. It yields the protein CASSVRGRYNEQFF.

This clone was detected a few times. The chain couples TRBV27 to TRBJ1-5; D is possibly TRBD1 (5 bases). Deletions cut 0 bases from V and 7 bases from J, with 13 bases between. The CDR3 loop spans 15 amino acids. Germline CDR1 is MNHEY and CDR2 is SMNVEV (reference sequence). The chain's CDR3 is CASSLSGTGFQPQHF. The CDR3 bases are TGTGCCAGCAGTTTATCCGGGACTGGTTTCCAGCCCCAGCATTTT.